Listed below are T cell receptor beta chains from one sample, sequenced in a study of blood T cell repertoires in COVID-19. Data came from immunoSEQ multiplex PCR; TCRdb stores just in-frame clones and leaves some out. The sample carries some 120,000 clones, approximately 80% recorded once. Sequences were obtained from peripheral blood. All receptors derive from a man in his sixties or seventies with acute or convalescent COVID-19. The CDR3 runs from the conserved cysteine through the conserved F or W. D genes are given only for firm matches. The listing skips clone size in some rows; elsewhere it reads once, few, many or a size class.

CDR3nt: TGTGCCAGCAGACCCACGACAGGGATCTATGGCTACACCTTC
CDR3aa: CASRPTTGIYGYTF
v_gene: TRBV6-5
d_gene: TRBD1
abundance: -
j_gene: TRBJ1-2
len: 14

CDR3nt: TGTGCCATCAGTGAACAGTCCTACGAGCAGTACTTC
CDR3aa: CAISEQSYEQYF
v_gene: TRBV10-3
d_gene: -
abundance: -
j_gene: TRBJ2-7
len: 12

CDR3nt: TGCGCCAGCAGCCGAGGACAGCTGAACACCGGGGAGCTGTTTTTT
CDR3aa: CASSRGQLNTGELFF
v_gene: TRBV4-1
d_gene: -
abundance: few
j_gene: TRBJ2-2
len: 15

CDR3nt: TGTGCTAGTGGTCCAGGGGGCAGTGGGGCCAACGTCCTGACTTTC
CDR3aa: CASGPGGSGANVLTF
v_gene: TRBV12-5
d_gene: TRBD1
abundance: -
j_gene: TRBJ2-6
len: 15

CDR3nt: TGTGCCAGTAGTAGTAGACAGTGGAACACCGGGGAGCTGTTTTTT
CDR3aa: CASSSRQWNTGELFF
v_gene: TRBV19
d_gene: -
abundance: -
j_gene: TRBJ2-2
len: 15

CDR3nt: TGTGCCAGTAGTACCCGGGGATCAGATGGCGACTATGGCTACACCTTC
CDR3aa: CASSTRGSDGDYGYTF
v_gene: TRBV19
d_gene: -
abundance: -
j_gene: TRBJ1-2
len: 16

CDR3nt: TGTGCCATAGACAGGGGGCAGACAGATACGCAGTATTTT
CDR3aa: CAIDRGQTDTQYF
v_gene: TRBV10-3
d_gene: TRBD1
abundance: -
j_gene: TRBJ2-3
len: 13

CDR3nt: TGTGCCACCAGCGTAGGAGGGACAGGGAGGACTGAAGCTTTCTTT
CDR3aa: CATSVGGTGRTEAFF
v_gene: TRBV15
d_gene: TRBD1
abundance: -
j_gene: TRBJ1-1
len: 15

CDR3nt: TGTGCCAGCAGCTTAGACATGACAGAGCAGTACTTC
CDR3aa: CASSLDMTEQYF
v_gene: TRBV11-2
d_gene: -
abundance: once
j_gene: TRBJ2-7
len: 12

CDR3nt: TGTGCCAGCATTCAGAGCGGGGAGGGCACAGATACGCAGTATTTT
CDR3aa: CASIQSGEGTDTQYF
v_gene: TRBV28
d_gene: TRBD2
abundance: -
j_gene: TRBJ2-3
len: 15

CDR3nt: TGTGCCAGCAGTCCCGAGGAGACCCAGTACTTC
CDR3aa: CASSPEETQYF
v_gene: TRBV6-5
d_gene: -
abundance: -
j_gene: TRBJ2-5
len: 11

CDR3nt: TGTGCCACTACCGGGACTAGAGGAGAGACCCAGTACTTC
CDR3aa: CATTGTRGETQYF
v_gene: TRBV6-5
d_gene: TRBD2
abundance: -
j_gene: TRBJ2-5
len: 13

CDR3nt: TGTGCCAGCAGTGAGACTACAGGGGTCACTGAAGCTTTCTTT
CDR3aa: CASSETTGVTEAFF
v_gene: TRBV6-2/TRBV6-3
d_gene: TRBD1
abundance: many
j_gene: TRBJ1-1
len: 14

CDR3nt: TGTGCCATCAGTGAGTCCAGACAGGTTGAGCAGTTCTTC
CDR3aa: CAISESRQVEQFF
v_gene: TRBV10-3
d_gene: -
abundance: -
j_gene: TRBJ2-1
len: 13

CDR3nt: TGCGCCAGCAGCCCCAACTACAGGGAATATAGCAATCAGCCCCAGCATTTT
CDR3aa: CASSPNYREYSNQPQHF
v_gene: TRBV4-1
d_gene: -
abundance: -
j_gene: TRBJ1-5
len: 17

CDR3nt: TGTGCCAGCAGCCCAAGACTAGCGGGGGGGCAGAATGAGCAGTTCTTC
CDR3aa: CASSPRLAGGQNEQFF
v_gene: TRBV7-3
d_gene: TRBD2
abundance: -
j_gene: TRBJ2-1
len: 16

CDR3nt: TGTGCCAGCAGCTCGCCAGTGCCGAGGACTGAAGCTTTCTTT
CDR3aa: CASSSPVPRTEAFF
v_gene: TRBV3-1/TRBV3-2
d_gene: -
abundance: -
j_gene: TRBJ1-1
len: 14

CDR3nt: TGTGCCAGCAGCGATAGCGGAGAGACCCAGTACTTC
CDR3aa: CASSDSGETQYF
v_gene: TRBV9
d_gene: -
abundance: once
j_gene: TRBJ2-5
len: 12

CDR3nt: TGTGCCAGCAGCTTAGCGGGACAGGGGGCGAACACCATATATTTT
CDR3aa: CASSLAGQGANTIYF
v_gene: TRBV7-8
d_gene: TRBD1
abundance: -
j_gene: TRBJ1-3
len: 15

CDR3nt: TGTGCCAGCAGCTCCCCGACTAGCGGGGGCAAATTGGTCAAAAACATTCAGTACTTC
CDR3aa: CASSSPTSGGKLVKNIQYF
v_gene: TRBV7-2
d_gene: TRBD2
abundance: few
j_gene: TRBJ2-4
len: 19

CDR3nt: TGTGCCAGCAGTAACACAGGAGCCACTGAAGCTTTCTTT
CDR3aa: CASSNTGATEAFF
v_gene: TRBV2
d_gene: -
abundance: -
j_gene: TRBJ1-1
len: 13

CDR3nt: TGTGCCAGCAAGGGAGGGGTTGTCACCGGGGAGCTGTTTTTT
CDR3aa: CASKGGVVTGELFF
v_gene: TRBV2
d_gene: TRBD2
abundance: -
j_gene: TRBJ2-2
len: 14

CDR3nt: TGTGCCAGCAGCTTAGGGTCCAGGGCGGGGGAGCAGTACTTC
CDR3aa: CASSLGSRAGEQYF
v_gene: TRBV7-8
d_gene: -
abundance: -
j_gene: TRBJ2-7
len: 14

CDR3nt: TGTGCCAGCAGCATCCCGAGGAGGGTGAGAGAGACCCAGTACTTC
CDR3aa: CASSIPRRVRETQYF
v_gene: TRBV7-2
d_gene: -
abundance: -
j_gene: TRBJ2-5
len: 15

CDR3nt: TGTGCCAGCAGCTTGCGTAATTCAGGAGGCTACACCTTC
CDR3aa: CASSLRNSGGYTF
v_gene: TRBV5-8
d_gene: -
abundance: -
j_gene: TRBJ1-2
len: 13

CDR3nt: TGTGCCAGCTCGGGGCAGGGGGCATCCTATAATTCACCCCTCCACTTT
CDR3aa: CASSGQGASYNSPLHF
v_gene: TRBV7-2
d_gene: TRBD1
abundance: -
j_gene: TRBJ1-6
len: 16

CDR3nt: TGTGCCAGCTCCCCAGGGGCGGTTGGAAACACCATATATTTT
CDR3aa: CASSPGAVGNTIYF
v_gene: TRBV18
d_gene: -
abundance: -
j_gene: TRBJ1-3
len: 14

CDR3nt: TGTGCCAGTGAGGGTCGGTATAATTCACCCCTCCACTTT
CDR3aa: CASEGRYNSPLHF
v_gene: TRBV30
d_gene: -
abundance: -
j_gene: TRBJ1-6
len: 13

CDR3nt: TGTGCCAGCAGTGAACCCGGACAGCCAGATACGCAGTATTTT
CDR3aa: CASSEPGQPDTQYF
v_gene: TRBV6-1
d_gene: -
abundance: -
j_gene: TRBJ2-3
len: 14

CDR3nt: TGCGCCAGCAGTGGGGGACTAGCGGGATACCAAGAGACCCAGTACTTC
CDR3aa: CASSGGLAGYQETQYF
v_gene: TRBV5-1
d_gene: TRBD2
abundance: -
j_gene: TRBJ2-5
len: 16

CDR3nt: TGCAGCGTACACAGGGCCACTGAAGCTTTCTTT
CDR3aa: CSVHRATEAFF
v_gene: TRBV29-1
d_gene: -
abundance: few
j_gene: TRBJ1-1
len: 11

CDR3nt: TGCGCCAGCAGCTTGACTAGCGTCGGAGAGACCCAGTACTTC
CDR3aa: CASSLTSVGETQYF
v_gene: TRBV5-1
d_gene: TRBD2
abundance: -
j_gene: TRBJ2-5
len: 14

CDR3nt: TGCAGCGTTGCAATGGGGACAGGGATCAACGGCTATGGCTACACCTTC
CDR3aa: CSVAMGTGINGYGYTF
v_gene: TRBV29-1
d_gene: TRBD1
abundance: -
j_gene: TRBJ1-2
len: 16

CDR3nt: TGTGCCAGCAGTTTAAGTGGGCAGGGTTGGCAGCCCCAGCATTTT
CDR3aa: CASSLSGQGWQPQHF
v_gene: TRBV28
d_gene: -
abundance: -
j_gene: TRBJ1-5
len: 15

CDR3nt: TGTGCCAGCAGCCTAGCGGGGGTTTATGGGGAGCTGTTTTTT
CDR3aa: CASSLAGVYGELFF
v_gene: TRBV6-5
d_gene: TRBD2
abundance: -
j_gene: TRBJ2-2
len: 14

CDR3nt: TGTGCCATCAGTGGGGAGGTTCCCGGGGAGCTGTTTTTT
CDR3aa: CAISGEVPGELFF
v_gene: TRBV10-3
d_gene: -
abundance: -
j_gene: TRBJ2-2
len: 13

CDR3nt: TGTGCCAGCAGTGAAGGGCTTTTAACAGGGGAGGATACGCAGTATTTT
CDR3aa: CASSEGLLTGEDTQYF
v_gene: TRBV25-1
d_gene: TRBD1
abundance: few
j_gene: TRBJ2-3
len: 16

CDR3nt: TGCGCCAGCAGGCTCTCTATCCGGGACAGGAGATACGAGCAGTACTTC
CDR3aa: CASRLSIRDRRYEQYF
v_gene: TRBV5-1
d_gene: TRBD1
abundance: -
j_gene: TRBJ2-7
len: 16

CDR3nt: TGTGCCAGCAGCCAAGCCGGGACAGGCCTTCCTTTGCACTATGGCTACACCTTC
CDR3aa: CASSQAGTGLPLHYGYTF
v_gene: TRBV3-1/TRBV3-2
d_gene: TRBD1
abundance: -
j_gene: TRBJ1-2
len: 18

CDR3nt: TGTGCCAGCAGTTTCAGGAGCACAGATACGCAGTATTTT
CDR3aa: CASSFRSTDTQYF
v_gene: TRBV12-3/TRBV12-4
d_gene: -
abundance: -
j_gene: TRBJ2-3
len: 13

CDR3nt: TGTGCCAGCAGGCTAGCAGGGGTTACTGAAGCTTTCTTT
CDR3aa: CASRLAGVTEAFF
v_gene: TRBV12-3/TRBV12-4
d_gene: -
abundance: -
j_gene: TRBJ1-1
len: 13

CDR3nt: TGTGCCAGCAGCCAAACCAGCGGGGCATTCGGGGAGCTGTTTTTT
CDR3aa: CASSQTSGAFGELFF
v_gene: TRBV5-4
d_gene: TRBD2
abundance: -
j_gene: TRBJ2-2
len: 15

CDR3nt: TGTGCCAGCAGTTTCGGGGGAATCACAGATACGCAGTATTTT
CDR3aa: CASSFGGITDTQYF
v_gene: TRBV6-5
d_gene: -
abundance: once
j_gene: TRBJ2-3
len: 14